This TCR beta chain was observed in a study of blood T cell repertoires in COVID-19. The V gene end was trimmed by 4 bases and the J gene end by 7 bases; junction bases not matched to a gene: 9. Germline lookup yields CDR1 LGHDT and CDR2 YNNKEL (reference sequence). The CDR3 totals 14 residues. Assay: immunoSEQ multiplex PCR; the TCRdb copy retains only in-frame clones and omits some. The sample lists under 300,000 clones, 80% to 95% seen once, with 0.83% in the top ten. The source of this sequence is a man aged 30 to 45 with COVID-19, enrolled during active disease. The sample taken for sequencing was peripheral blood. This chain joins TRBV3-1 (or the pseudogene TRBV3-2) and TRBJ2-5, with 7 nucleotides matching TRBD1. The CDR3 nucleotides are TGTGCCAGCAGCCCGAGACAGGGCACGGGGACCCAGTACTTC. It specifies CASSPRQGTGTQYF.